Shown below are 31 T cell receptor delta chains from a single sample sequenced in a study of gamma-delta chains in newborns, infants, children. TCRdb applied CATT to the reads for clone calling. The sample contains about 5,700 delta-chain clones, roughly 0.4% of which appear only once. Input material: blood. Receptor source: a child who was a newborn, infant or young child, either healthy, febrile or measles-vaccinated (not recorded which).

This clone is termed medium-sized. Other DNA sequences from this sample encode an identical CDR3 as well. This chain's CDR3 is CACDTTGGYASSWDTRQMFF. CDR3 in DNA: TGTGCCTGTGACACGACTGGGGGATACGCTAGCTCCTGGGACACCCGACAGATGTTTTTC. The chain recombines TRDV2 with TRDJ3; 13 nucleotides align to TRDD3. The CDR3 has 20 amino acids. CDR1 is GEAIGNYY and CDR2 is EKD in the germline V gene. The V segment lost 1 base and the J segment 0 bases; nucleotides outside the gene matches: 5.

As regards this clone: A far bigger clonotype differs at one base, so this is likely a read error. The same CDR3 is also encoded by other DNA sequences in this sample. The genes are TRDV2 and TRDJ3; 13 nucleotides match TRDD3. Germline V lookup: CDR1 GEAIGNYY, CDR2 EKD. The CDR3 is 20 amino acids. CDR3 amino acids: CACDTVLGDTHSWDTRQMFF. For the CDR3, the DNA is TGTGCCTGCGACACCGTACTGGGGGATACGCACTCCTGGGACACCCGACAGATGTTTTTC.

To note about this clone: This likely came from a read error, as a far larger clone is one base away. Other DNA sequences from this sample encode an identical CDR3 as well. This chain joins TRDV2 and TRDJ1, with 8 bases fitting TRDD3. Germline values: CDR1 GEAIGNYY, CDR2 EKD. The CDR3 contains 15 residues. The CDR3 here is CACDTGLGDTDKLIF. The CDR3 DNA follows: TGTGCCTGCGACACCGGTTTGGGGGATACCGATAAACTCATCTTT.

This clone showed up just a few times. The mismatch at residue 17 between this DNA's translation and the TCRdb protein of a much larger clone likely reflects a read error; the protein shown is translated from the DNA. This sequence joins TRDV2 and TRDJ3; 8 bases are a match to TRDD3. CDR1 and CDR2 from the germline V gene are GEAIGNYY and EKD. The CDR3 extends over 19 amino acids. The CDR3: CACDTVLGGSSWDTRQRFF. In DNA, the CDR3 is TGTGCCTGTGACACCGTACTGGGGGGCAGCTCCTGGGACACCCGACAGAGGTTTTTC.

Of note for this clone: For this DNA, TCRdb reports the protein of a much larger clone, which diverges at residue 8, most likely from a read error; the protein presented here is translated directly from the DNA. This sequence joins TRDV3 and TRDJ2; 12 bases fit TRDD3. CDR3 length: 13 amino acids. The ends lost 1 base at V and 7 bases at J; junction bases unmatched: 1. Germline loops: CDR1 TVYSNPD, CDR2 GDNSRS (reference sequence). The CDR3 loop reads CAFTGGYVAQLFF. CDR3 bases: TGTGCCTTTACTGGGGGATACGTAGCACAACTCTTCTTT.

This clone was seen a few times. TCRdb lists the protein of a much larger clone for this DNA, which differs at residue 3, so this is likely a read error; the protein given here is translated from the DNA itself. The chain uses TRDV2 and TRDJ3; 10 bases agree with TRDD3. Germline V gene data show CDR1 as GEAIGNYY and CDR2 as EKD. The CDR3 has 19 residues. The CDR3 bases are TGTGCCCGTGACACCTGGGGGATATACAGCTCCTGGGACACCCGACAGATGTTTTTC. Its translation is CARDTWGIYSSWDTRQMFF.

This clone was seen a handful of times. The TCRdb record carries a much larger clone's protein, which differs from this DNA's translation at residue 12; a read error is the likely cause, and the protein listed here is the DNA translation. The CDR3 region has the DNA TGTGCCTGTGACCCCGTACTGCGACTCAGCTCCCGGGACACCCGACAGATGTTTTTC. Protein: CACDPVLRLSSRDTRQMFF. V is TRDV2 and J is TRDJ3; D is ambiguous. Germline CDR1 GEAIGNYY, CDR2 EKD. There are 19 residues in the CDR3.

A word on this clone: A much bigger clone sits one base away, suggesting this may be a read error. J is TRDJ3 and V is TRDV2; possibly TRDD3 for D (6 bases). The CDR3 loop spans 19 amino acids. Looked up from germline, CDR1 is GEAIGNYY and CDR2 is EKD. CDR3: CACDTVSDRKAWGTRQMFF. The CDR3 DNA is TGTGCCTGTGACACCGTCTCTGATAGGAAAGCCTGGGGCACCCGACAGATGTTTTTC.

Only a few counts were recorded for this clone. The TCRdb protein, from a much larger clone, departs from this DNA's translation at residue 3, likely by read error; the protein shown derives from the DNA. The V and J genes are TRDV2 and TRDJ1, with D perhaps TRDD3 (5 bases). Per germline, CDR1 GEAIGNYY and CDR2 EKD. The CDR3 totals 13 residues. The CDR3: CARDKMGTDKLIF. CDR3 DNA sequence: TGTGCCCGTGATAAGATGGGGACCGATAAACTCATCTTT.

This clone came up a few times. A much larger clonotype is one base distant, so this may be a read error. Other nucleotide sequences in the sample specify the same CDR3. The chain recombines TRDV2 with TRDJ2; D call uncertain. Germline CDR1 is GEAIGNYY and CDR2 is EKD. The CDR3 totals 17 residues. V lost 2 bases and J lost 0, with 15 bases in between. CDR3 in amino acids: CACDKVGGSPLTAQLFF. CDR3 bases: TGTGCCTGTGACAAGGTAGGAGGGAGCCCTTTGACAGCACAACTCTTCTTT.

This clone was observed a few times. TCRdb records a much larger clone's protein for this DNA, with a difference at residue 15 that likely arises from a read error; the protein given is the translation of the DNA. The chain combines TRDV2 with TRDJ3, with 9 positions matching TRDD3. There are 19 residues in the CDR3. Germline assignment: CDR1 GEAIGNYY and CDR2 EKD. The CDR3 DNA reads as TGTGCCTGTGACACGACTGGGGGACTAAGCTCCTGGGACACCCAACAGATGTTTTTC. Translation: CACDTTGGLSSWDTQQMFF.

This clone has more than one count but fewer than ten. Since a far larger clone is one base different, this is likely a read error. The same CDR3 is also encoded by other DNA sequences in this sample. The genes are TRDV2 and TRDJ3; D gene ambiguous. The V end lost 0 bases, the J end lost 0 bases, and 14 bases lay between the germline ends. From germline, CDR1 is GEAIGNYY and CDR2 EKD. The CDR3 is made up of 19 amino acids. The CDR3 protein is CACDTADVQSSWDTRQMFF. The CDR3, as DNA: TGTGCCTGTGACACCGCGGACGTTCAGAGCTCCTGGGACACCCGACAGATGTTTTTC.

Note on this clone: The likely explanation is a read error, given a far larger clone one base away. The same CDR3 is also encoded by other DNA sequences in this sample. The genes are TRDV2 and TRDJ3; 9 bases are a match to TRDD3. The length of the CDR3 is 18 residues. Germline-derived CDR1 and CDR2 are GEAIGNYY and EKD. CDR3 DNA: TGTGCCTGGCAGCTGGGGGATGCCAGCTCCTGGGACACCCGACAGATGTTTTTT. This codes for CAWQLGDASSWDTRQMFF.

The table lists this clone with a few counts. TCRdb's protein for this DNA is that of a much larger clone and differs from the translation at residue 7, likely a read error; the protein shown is the DNA translation. This rearrangement joins TRDV2 to TRDJ3; D is unresolved. The germline CDR1 and CDR2 sequences are GEAIGNYY and EKD. V lost 3 bases and J lost 0, with 8 bases in between. The CDR3 extends over 16 amino acids. The CDR3 nucleotides read TGTGCCTGTGACCGAGTAGGCTCCTGGGACACCCGACAGATGTTTTTC. It codes for CACDRVGSWDTRQMFF.

This clone was observed a handful of times. A clone one base away is much larger, so this may be a read error. This sequence joins TRDV2 and TRDJ3; TRDD3 matches at 8 bases. Looked up from germline, CDR1 is GEAIGNYY and CDR2 is EKD. The V gene end was trimmed by 0 bases and the J gene end by 5 bases; junction bases not matched to a gene: 17. This CDR3 has 21 amino acids. The CDR3 region has the DNA TGTGCCTGTGACACCGGGTACTGGGGGCCGCCGGGCCCCCGGGACACCCGACAGATGTTTTTC. Amino acid sequence: CACDTGYWGPPGPRDTRQMFF.

Concerning this clone itself: The amino acid sequence in TCRdb belongs to a much larger clone and departs from this DNA's translation at residue 10, likely a sequencing read error; the sequence shown is translated from the DNA. The rearrangement uses TRDV2 and TRDJ3; D perhaps matches TRDD3 (6 bases). The V gene's germline CDR1 is GEAIGNYY and CDR2 EKD. The CDR3 runs 19 residues. Trimming removed 0 bases at V and 0 bases at J, with 14 bases between. Here the CDR3 reads CACDTWGDDNSWDTRQMFF. The CDR3 DNA sequence: TGTGCCTGTGACACCTGGGGGGACGACAACTCCTGGGACACCCGACAGATGTTTTTC.

A note on this clone: The TCRdb protein, from a much larger clone, departs from this DNA's translation at residue 15, likely by read error; the protein shown derives from the DNA. This sequence joins TRDV2 and TRDJ3; 10 nucleotides align to TRDD3. Germline CDR1 GEAIGNYY, CDR2 EKD. This CDR3 has 17 residues. CDR3: CACDELGDSWDTRQVFF. The CDR3 DNA follows: TGTGCCTGTGATGAACTGGGGGATTCCTGGGACACCCGACAGGTGTTTTTC.

This clone was seen more than once but under ten times. The chain joins TRDV1 to TRDJ2, with D perhaps matching TRDD3 (5 bases). The germline V and J ends were trimmed by 2 bases and 4 bases, with 5 bases remaining between them. This CDR3 contains 13 residues. Germline CDR1 TSWWSYY, CDR2 QGS. The CDR3 reads CALGEGGTAQLFF. The CDR3 nucleotides are TGTGCTCTTGGGGAAGGGGGGACAGCACAACTCTTCTTT.

This clone has more than one count but fewer than ten. The TCRdb record carries a much larger clone's protein, which differs from this DNA's translation at residue 9; a read error is the likely cause, and the protein listed here is the DNA translation. The gene calls are TRDV2 and TRDJ2; 9 bases are shared with TRDD3. Losses at the gene ends were 3 bases for V and 6 bases for J; bases not matched to a gene: 4. The CDR3 is 14 residues long. The germline V gene encodes CDR1 GEAIGNYY and CDR2 EKD. CDR3: CACDALGDAAQLFF. In DNA form, the CDR3 reads TGTGCCTGTGACGCCCTGGGGGATGCAGCACAACTCTTCTTT.

Turning to this clone: It is likely a read error: a sequence one base away is far more abundant. The chain couples TRDV2 to TRDJ3, with 10 bases aligning to TRDD3. Looked up from germline, CDR1 is GEAIGNYY and CDR2 is EKD. This CDR3 has 20 residues. This CDR3 reads CARDTGGWGHSSWDTRQMFF. The CDR3 DNA reads TGTGCCCGTGATACTGGGGGATGGGGTCACAGCTCCTGGGACACCCGACAGATGTTTTTC.

This clone is medium-sized in the sample. A far larger clone is only one base removed, so a read error is likely. This chain links TRDV2 with TRDJ1; TRDD3 matches 9 bases. The CDR3 is 14 amino acids. Germline CDR1 and CDR2: GEAIGNYY and EKD. CDR3 nucleotide sequence: TGTGCCTGTGACATACTGGGGGACACCGATAAACCCATCTTT. This sequence encodes CACDILGDTDKPIF.

Many counts were recorded for this clone. With a far larger clone one base away, a read error is the likely cause. The rearrangement links TRDV2 to TRDJ2; 10 bases align to TRDD3. The germline gives CDR1 GEAIGNYY, CDR2 EKD. CDR3 size: 14 residues. The CDR3 bases are TGTGCCCGTGACGTACTGGGGGATACAGCACAACTCTTCTTT. Its translation: CARDVLGDTAQLFF.

This clone was counted between two and nine times. This may arise from a read error, as a much more abundant clone is one base away. The chain links TRDV2 to TRDJ3; TRDD3 agrees at 9 bases. Germline V gene lookup returns CDR1 GEAIGNYY and CDR2 EKD. The CDR3 length is 20 residues. Here the CDR3 reads CARDTITGGPSSWDTRQMFF. CDR3 nucleotide sequence: TGTGCCCGTGACACCATAACTGGGGGACCAAGCTCCTGGGACACCCGACAGATGTTTTTC.

On this clone: This sequence is one base from a far larger clone and is likely a read error. The same CDR3 arises from other DNA sequences in this sample as well. This rearrangement joins TRDV2 to TRDJ3; TRDD3 aligns across 8 bases. Per the germline V gene, CDR1 is GEAIGNYY and CDR2 is EKD. J gave up 3 bases and V 0 bases, and 3 bases lay outside the gene matches. This CDR3 comprises 17 residues. The CDR3 DNA follows: TGTGCCTGTGACACCGTCGGGGGATACTGGGACACCCGACAGATGTTTTTC. Its protein product is CACDTVGGYWDTRQMFF.

In this sample, this clone turned up a few times. With a far larger clone one base away, a read error is the likely cause. This sample also contains other DNA sequences that code for the same CDR3. The genes are TRDV2 and TRDJ1, with 10 bases identical to TRDD3. The CDR3 is 16 residues long. Germline V gives CDR1 GEAIGNYY, CDR2 EKD. Trimming cost V 0 bases and J 11 bases; bases outside gene matches: 14. The CDR3 nucleotides read TGTGCCTGTGACACCGTGGGGGATACCCCCTACCTTAAGCTCATCTTT. This codes for CACDTVGDTPYLKLIF.

On this clone: This DNA translates differently at residue 15 from the TCRdb protein, which is that of a much larger clone; a read error is likely, and the protein shown is the DNA's own translation. The gene calls are TRDV2 and TRDJ1, with TRDD3 identical over 12 bases. Germline V gene sequence: CDR1 GEAIGNYY, CDR2 EKD. The CDR3 length is 19 residues. Here the CDR3 reads CACDSVPYWGIQRTNKLIF. CDR3 sequence (DNA): TGTGCCTGTGACTCAGTCCCGTACTGGGGGATACAACGCACCAATAAACTCATCTTT.

This clone came up a few times. A much larger clonotype is one base distant, so this may be a read error. This sequence joins TRDV2 and TRDJ3; TRDD3 agrees at 8 bases. The CDR3 contains 19 residues. Germline CDR1 and CDR2: GEAIGNYY and EKD. CDR3 nucleotide sequence: TGTGCCTGTGACACCGCGGGATACGGGAGCTCCTGGGACACCCGACAGACGTTTTTC. Residues: CACDTAGYGSSWDTRQTFF.

This clone was counted between two and nine times. It differs at one base from a far larger clone, so likely a read error. Additional DNA sequences in this sample encode the identical CDR3. CDR3 DNA: TGTGCCTGTGACACCGTACTGGGGGATACGAGCTCCTGGGACACCCGACAGATGTTTTTT. It encodes CACDTVLGDTSSWDTRQMFF. The chain has TRDV2 and TRDJ3; TRDD3 matches at 13 bases. Germline V gives CDR1 GEAIGNYY, CDR2 EKD. The CDR3 sequence is 20 residues long.

There are a few counts of this clone. The protein recorded in TCRdb matches a much larger clone and deviates from this DNA's translation at residue 8, suggesting a read error; the protein here is obtained by translating the DNA. This chain joins TRDV2 and TRDJ3; a possible D gene is TRDD3 (6 bases). Germline CDR1 GEAIGNYY, CDR2 EKD. V was cut by 3 bases and J by 0 bases, with 17 bases left in between. The CDR3 spans 19 residues. The CDR3 DNA is TGTGCCTGTGACCCTCTACTGTGGGGATTCTCCTGGGACACCCGACAGATGTTTTTC. It translates to CACDPLLWGFSWDTRQMFF.

In its sample, this clone is medium-sized (0.01 to 0.1%). The gene calls are TRDV2 and TRDJ1; 8 positions match TRDD3. V lost 1 base and J lost 3; bases outside the gene matches: 0. Germline lookup yields CDR1 GEAIGNYY and CDR2 EKD. This CDR3 has 13 residues. The CDR3 loop reads CACDTGYADKLIF. In DNA, the CDR3 is TGTGCCTGTGACACGGGATACGCCGATAAACTCATCTTT.

In this sample, this clone turned up a few times. The protein in TCRdb stems from a much larger clone and differs at residue 10 from this DNA's translation, likely a read error; here the protein is translated from the DNA. The rearrangement joins TRDV2 to TRDJ1; 11 bases match TRDD3. The CDR3 is 15 amino acids. J lost 3 bases, V lost 3 bases, and 5 bases had no gene match. Germline V gene sequence: CDR1 GEAIGNYY, CDR2 EKD. In nucleotides, the CDR3 is TGTGCCTGTGACCTACTGGGGGATAAGGCCGATAAACTCATCTTT. Its protein product is CACDLLGDKADKLIF.